Following are 26 T cell receptor beta chains from one sample sequenced in a study of CD8 T cells in ankylosing spondylitis. TCRdb processed the 5' RACE reads anew with MiXCR; each CDR3 protein has one entry. The sample includes 250,000 to 300,000 distinct CDR3 sequences, about a sixth of them seen just once. Input material: blood, either unsorted or a sorted T cell fraction (not recorded which). These receptors were obtained from a male donor with ankylosing spondylitis or in good health (not recorded which).

This clonotype was seen only a few times. The J gene is TRBJ2-7, the V gene TRBV28; tentatively, D is TRBD1 (6 bases). Germline V CDR1 and CDR2: MDHEN, SYDVKM. This CDR3 spans 14 amino acids. V dropped 3 bases and J dropped 4 bases, with 13 bases sitting between them. The CDR3 DNA follows: TGTGCCAGCAGTTTTCCCCTTACAGGGTACGAGCAGTACTTC. It codes for CASSFPLTGYEQYF.

This clonotype was observed a handful of times. V and J are TRBV29-1 and TRBJ1-1; possibly TRBD1 for D (5 bases). The CDR3 has 11 residues. V was trimmed by 6 bases and J by 3 bases, leaving 8 bases between them. Germline CDR1 and CDR2: SQVTM and ANQGSEA. In nucleotides, the CDR3 is TGCAGCGTACTACAGGACACTGAAGCTTTCTTT. Its protein product is CSVLQDTEAFF.

The sample holds a few counts of this clonotype. The chain couples TRBV9 to TRBJ2-5, with TRBD2 identical over 8 bases. V gave up 0 bases and J gave up 1 base; unmatched junction bases: 2. This CDR3 contains 15 residues. Germline V gene lookup returns CDR1 SGDLS and CDR2 YYNGEE. The CDR3, as DNA: TGTGCCAGCAGCGTAGGAGCGGGGGTCCAAGAGACCCAGTACTTC. Protein sequence: CASSVGAGVQETQYF.

The V gene is TRBV5-1, the J gene TRBJ2-7; TRBD1 matches at 10 bases. The germline CDR1 and CDR2 sequences are SGHRS and YFSETQ. The CDR3 covers 17 residues. V lost 1 base to trimming and J lost 4 bases; unmatched junction nucleotides: 11. CDR3 loop: CASSLPSEGQGKYEQYF. In DNA, the CDR3 is TGCGCCAGCAGCTTGCCTTCGGAGGGACAGGGGAAATACGAGCAGTACTTC. The full variable domain, in which reference TRBV5-1 and TRBJ2-7 provide the parts outside the CDR3, is KAGVTQTPRYLIKTRGQQVTLSCSPISGHRSVSWYQQTPGQGLQFLFEYFSETQRNKGNFPGRFSGRQFSNSRSEMNVSTLELGDSALYLCASSLPSEGQGKYEQYFGPGTRLTVT.

This clonotype has just a few counts. The chain is built from TRBV15 and TRBJ1-4; the D gene is possibly TRBD1 (5 bases). In germline, CDR1 is LNHNV, CDR2 YYDKDF (reference sequence). V lost 4 bases, J lost 8 bases, and 14 bases lay in between. The CDR3 loop spans 14 amino acids. In DNA, the CDR3 is TGTGCCACCAGCACAAGTTGGGGGGACGAAAAACTGTTTTTT. Translation: CATSTSWGDEKLFF.

The chain is built from TRBV11-2 and TRBJ1-2; 9 bases line up with TRBD1. The V gene end was trimmed by 2 bases and the J gene end by 4 bases; junction bases not matched to a gene: 11. CDR3 length equals 17 residues. CDR1 and CDR2 from the germline V gene are SGHAT and FQNNGV. CDR3 DNA: TGTGCCAGCAGCTTATCCAACAGGGGGCCCTTGGGCTATGGCTACACCTTC. Protein: CASSLSNRGPLGYGYTF.

The V gene is TRBV7-2, the J gene TRBJ2-5, with D tentatively TRBD1 (8 bases). The germline V and J ends were trimmed by 5 bases and 4 bases, with 17 bases remaining between them. The CDR3 extends over 15 amino acids. CDR1 SGHTA and CDR2 FQGNSA come from the germline V gene. The CDR3 protein is CASSTGGGGAETQYF. DNA for the CDR3: TGTGCCAGCAGCACAGGGGGGGGGGGCGCAGAGACCCAGTACTTC.

The sample holds many counts of this clonotype. V usage is TRBV29-1 and J usage is TRBJ2-3; D assignment may be TRBD1 or TRBD2 (5 bases each). This CDR3 has 15 residues. Trimming removed 1 base from V and 0 bases from J, with 11 bases in between. CDR1 is SQVTM, CDR2 ANQGSEA, per germline. CDR3 residues: CSVEGGTSSTDTQYF. The CDR3 DNA is TGCAGCGTTGAAGGGGGGACGTCTAGCACAGATACGCAGTATTTT.

This clonotype came up many times. J is TRBJ2-1 and V is TRBV20-1; 10 bases align to TRBD2. Trimming at V came to 4 bases and at J to 0 bases, leaving 3 bases not matched to a gene. The CDR3 runs 15 residues. Per the germline V gene, CDR1 is DFQATT and CDR2 is SNEGSKA (reference sequence). Here the CDR3 DNA reads TGCAGTGCTACCGCTAGCGGGAGCTCCTACAATGAGCAGTTCTTC. It yields the protein CSATASGSSYNEQFF.

The chain combines TRBV4-2 with TRBJ1-6; possibly TRBD1 for D (5 bases). CDR3 length: 15 residues. V was shortened by 0 bases and J by 9 bases, with 12 bases between the two germline ends. Germline CDR1 reads LGHNA; CDR2 reads YNFKEQ. The CDR3 coding sequence is TGTGCCAGCAGCCAAGAAAGACAGCCGCTTTCACCCCTCCACTTT. Translation: CASSQERQPLSPLHF.

The CDR3 coding sequence is TGTGCCAGCAGCTTAGCCTCGGGGTACACAGATACGCAGTATTTT. Its translation is CASSLASGYTDTQYF. The rearrangement joins TRBV11-1 to TRBJ2-3; a weak D match, TRBD2 (5 bases). CDR3 length: 15 residues. The V gene's germline CDR1 is SGHAT and CDR2 FQDESV (reference sequence). Trimming took off 0 bases at V and 2 bases at J, with 9 bases between the two ends.

This clonotype was seen many times. V is TRBV29-1 and J is TRBJ2-7, with D hard to call. V was cut by 4 bases and J by 0 bases, with 10 bases left in between. Germline CDR1 SQVTM, CDR2 ANQGSEA. This CDR3 spans 13 amino acids. CDR3 nucleotide sequence: TGCAGCGTTGTTTATCCGGGCTCCTACGAGCAGTACTTC. Amino acids: CSVVYPGSYEQYF.

This clonotype was detected a few times. The rearrangement joins TRBV20-1 to TRBJ2-5; perhaps TRBD2 as D (6 bases). CDR3 length: 15 amino acids. Germline-derived CDR1 and CDR2 are DFQATT and SNEGSKA (reference sequence). The V end was cut by 3 bases, the J end by 3 bases, with 17 bases between. CDR3 in DNA: TGCAGTGCTAGTTGGCAGGGAGGAACCGAAGAGACCCAGTACTTC. It translates to CSASWQGGTEETQYF.

This clonotype has at least ten counts. This sequence joins TRBV6-4 and TRBJ2-1; 7 nucleotides agree with TRBD2. After removal of 3 bases from V and 7 bases from J, the junction contained 9 bases not matched to a gene. The CDR3 has 15 amino acids. In germline, CDR1 is MRHNA, CDR2 SNTAGT. DNA of the CDR3: TGTGCCAGCAGTGAGGGCGCGGGAGACTCGAATGAGCAGTTCTTC. Residues: CASSEGAGDSNEQFF.

In nucleotides, the CDR3 is TGTGCCAGCAGCCGTATAATAACGGGCCCTGGGGCCAACGTCCTGACTTTC. Its protein product is CASSRIITGPGANVLTF. The chain joins TRBV7-9 to TRBJ2-6, with D hard to call. This CDR3 is 17 amino acids long. Germline assignment: CDR1 SEHNR and CDR2 FQNEAQ (reference sequence). V gave up 5 bases and J gave up 2 bases, with 16 bases separating them.

There are a few counts of this clonotype. This chain joins TRBV15 and TRBJ2-2; TRBD1 matches 7 bases. The CDR3 consists of 13 residues. The V gene end was trimmed by 3 bases and the J gene end by 7 bases; junction bases not matched to a gene: 2. Germline V gene sequence: CDR1 LNHNV, CDR2 YYDKDF (reference sequence). CDR3 sequence reads: CATSRHRGGELFF. CDR3 DNA sequence: TGTGCCACCAGCAGGCACAGGGGCGGGGAGCTGTTTTTT.

There are a few counts of this clonotype. This chain uses TRBV4-3 with TRBJ2-3; 10 nucleotides match TRBD2. Germline values: CDR1 LGHNA, CDR2 YSLEER. The J segment lost 5 bases and the V segment lost 0 bases, leaving 14 bases of the junction unmatched. CDR3 length: 19 amino acids. The CDR3 coding sequence is TGCGCCAGCAGCCAAGAGGACAGGGCGATAGCGGGAGGTGTAGATACGCAGTATTTT. Translation gives CASSQEDRAIAGGVDTQYF.

This clonotype has more than one count but fewer than ten. The rearrangement joins TRBV13 to TRBJ2-2; 7 bases are a match to TRBD2. The CDR3 is 15 residues long. In germline, CDR1 is PRHDT, CDR2 FYEKMQ (reference sequence). Trimming took 6 bases from V and 0 from J; bases not matched to a gene: 4. The CDR3 DNA reads as TGTGCCAGCAGTTACGGACTAGCGAACACCGGGGAGCTGTTTTTT. It specifies CASSYGLANTGELFF. Based on the CDR3 plus reference TRBV13 and TRBJ2-2, the full variable domain is AAGVIQSPRHLIKEKRETATLKCYPIPRHDTVYWYQQGPGQDPQFLISFYEKMQSDKGSIPDRFSAQQFSDYHSELNMSSLELGDSALYFCASSYGLANTGELFFGEGSRLTVL.

The chain uses TRBV4-2 and TRBJ2-7; D is possibly TRBD1 (6 bases). The V end was cut by 4 bases, the J end by 6 bases, with 13 bases between. The germline V gene encodes CDR1 LGHNA and CDR2 YNFKEQ. The CDR3 contains 13 residues. The CDR3 coding sequence is TGTGCCAGCAGCCCCATCCTCAGGGGCGAGCAGTACTTC. Its translation: CASSPILRGEQYF.

The rearrangement links TRBV29-1 to TRBJ1-1; D is ambiguous. V lost 4 bases and J 0 bases, leaving 9 bases between the germline ends. The CDR3 is 13 amino acids. The V gene's germline CDR1 is SQVTM and CDR2 ANQGSEA. The chain's CDR3 is CSVATDLNTEAFF. The CDR3 coding sequence is TGCAGCGTTGCGACGGATCTGAACACTGAAGCTTTCTTT.

The rearrangement links TRBV27 to TRBJ2-7; 9 positions match TRBD2. V was pared by 2 bases and J by 2 bases, with 16 bases of the junction left unmatched. There are 19 residues in the CDR3. Germline assignment: CDR1 MNHEY and CDR2 SMNVEV (reference sequence). DNA for the CDR3: TGTGCCAGCAGTTTAGTGGTGGGACTAGCTCCCCCGGGTGCCTACGAGCAGTACTTC. Its protein is CASSLVVGLAPPGAYEQYF.

This clonotype has a handful of counts. The gene calls are TRBV5-6 and TRBJ2-3; 7 positions agree with TRBD1. In germline, CDR1 is SGHDT, CDR2 YYEEEE. J was trimmed by 2 bases and V by 4 bases; bases with no gene match: 10. The CDR3 contains 16 residues. The CDR3 region is CASSPETGTSTDTQYF. The CDR3 nucleotides are TGTGCCAGCAGCCCGGAGACAGGGACGTCCACAGATACGCAGTATTTT.

The chain links TRBV4-2 to TRBJ2-2; perhaps TRBD2 as D (7 bases). The CDR3 is 18 residues long. Deletions cut 4 bases from V and 0 bases from J, with 18 bases between. Germline V gives CDR1 LGHNA, CDR2 YNFKEQ. CDR3 in amino acids: CASSPDGGRLANTGELFF. The DNA of the CDR3 is TGTGCCAGCAGCCCAGACGGGGGGCGGCTCGCGAACACCGGGGAGCTGTTTTTT.

The CDR3 sequence is CSVEEQDTYGYTF. For the CDR3, the DNA is TGCAGCGTTGAGGAACAGGACACCTATGGCTACACCTTC. This sequence joins TRBV29-1 and TRBJ1-2; TRBD1 is a possible D gene (5 bases). Germline assignment: CDR1 SQVTM and CDR2 ANQGSEA. Trimming pared 3 bases from V and 4 bases from J, leaving 12 bases between. This CDR3 contains 13 residues.

This clonotype was found a few times. The chain combines TRBV9 with TRBJ2-1, with 8 bases lining up with TRBD2. Germline CDR1 reads SGDLS; CDR2 reads YYNGEE. The CDR3 consists of 18 residues. J lost 9 bases, V lost 0 bases, and 17 bases had no gene match. CDR3 protein: CASSVGGPKREYGSEQFF. The CDR3 DNA reads as TGTGCCAGCAGCGTAGGGGGTCCGAAGCGGGAGTATGGTAGTGAGCAGTTCTTC. The full variable domain, with the rest looked up from reference TRBV9 and TRBJ2-1, is DSGVTQTPKHLITATGQRVTLRCSPRSGDLSVYWYQQSLDQGLQFLIQYYNGEERAKGNILERFSAQQFPDLHSELNLSSLELGDSALYFCASSVGGPKREYGSEQFFGPGTRLTVL.

This clonotype was counted a few times. V is TRBV29-1 and J is TRBJ2-2, with 14 bases fitting TRBD2. The CDR3 runs 18 residues. CDR1 is SQVTM and CDR2 is ANQGSEA in the germline V gene. Trimming removed 7 bases from V and 1 base from J; junction bases left unmatched: 11. The CDR3: CSAVGLAGGDLNTGELFF. CDR3 in DNA: TGCAGCGCCGTCGGACTAGCGGGAGGCGATCTGAACACCGGGGAGCTGTTTTTT.